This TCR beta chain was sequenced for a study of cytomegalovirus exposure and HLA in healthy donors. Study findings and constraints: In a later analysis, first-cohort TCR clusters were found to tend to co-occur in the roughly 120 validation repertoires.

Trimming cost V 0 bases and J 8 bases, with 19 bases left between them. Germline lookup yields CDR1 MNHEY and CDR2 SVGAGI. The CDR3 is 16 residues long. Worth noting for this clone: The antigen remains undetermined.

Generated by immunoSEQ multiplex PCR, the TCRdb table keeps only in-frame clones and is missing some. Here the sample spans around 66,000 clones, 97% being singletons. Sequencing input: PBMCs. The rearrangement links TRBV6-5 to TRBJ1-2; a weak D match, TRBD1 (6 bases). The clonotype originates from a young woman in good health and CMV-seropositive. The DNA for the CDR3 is TGTGCCAGCAGTTACTCCAGGGGTATTGTTTCGTGGGGCTACACCTTC. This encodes CASSYSRGIVSWGYTF.